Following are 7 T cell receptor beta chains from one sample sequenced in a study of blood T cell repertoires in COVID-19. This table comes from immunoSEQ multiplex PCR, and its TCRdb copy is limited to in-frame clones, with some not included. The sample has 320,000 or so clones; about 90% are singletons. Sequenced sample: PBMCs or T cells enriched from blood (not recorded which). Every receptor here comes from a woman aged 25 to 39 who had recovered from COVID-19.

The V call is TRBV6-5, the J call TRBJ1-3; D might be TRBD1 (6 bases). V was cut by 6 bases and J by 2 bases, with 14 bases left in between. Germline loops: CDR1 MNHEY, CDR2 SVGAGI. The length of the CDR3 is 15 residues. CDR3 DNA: TGTGCCAGCAGCTCTTTAGGGGGAACTGGAAACACCATATATTTT. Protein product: CASSSLGGTGNTIYF.

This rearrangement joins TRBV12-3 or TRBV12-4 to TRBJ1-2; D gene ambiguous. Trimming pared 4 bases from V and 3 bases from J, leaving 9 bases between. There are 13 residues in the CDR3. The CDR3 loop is CASSSTAYYGYTF. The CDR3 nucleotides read TGTGCCAGCAGTTCTACAGCTTACTATGGCTACACCTTC.

CDR3 loop: CASSPYLAGGLSEQFF. DNA for the CDR3: TGTGCCAGTAGTCCCTACCTAGCGGGGGGGCTAAGTGAGCAGTTCTTC. The chain combines TRBV19 with TRBJ2-1; 12 nucleotides align to TRBD2. Per germline, CDR1 LNHDA and CDR2 SQIVND (reference sequence). V shed 5 bases, J shed 9 bases, and the junction held 11 bases outside the gene matches. The CDR3 runs to 16 residues.

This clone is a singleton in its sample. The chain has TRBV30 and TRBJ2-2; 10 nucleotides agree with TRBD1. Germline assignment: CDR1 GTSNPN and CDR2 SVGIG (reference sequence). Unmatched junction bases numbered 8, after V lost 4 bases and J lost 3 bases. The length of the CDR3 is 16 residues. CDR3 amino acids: CAWTHRDRGYTGELFF. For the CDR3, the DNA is TGTGCCTGGACCCACCGGGACAGGGGTTACACCGGGGAGCTGTTTTTT.

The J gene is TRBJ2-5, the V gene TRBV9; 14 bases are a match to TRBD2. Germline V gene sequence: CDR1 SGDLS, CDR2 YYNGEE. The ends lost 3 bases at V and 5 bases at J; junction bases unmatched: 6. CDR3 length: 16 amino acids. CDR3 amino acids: CASSAGTSGGAETQYF. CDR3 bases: TGTGCCAGCAGCGCTGGGACTAGCGGGGGTGCTGAGACCCAGTACTTC.

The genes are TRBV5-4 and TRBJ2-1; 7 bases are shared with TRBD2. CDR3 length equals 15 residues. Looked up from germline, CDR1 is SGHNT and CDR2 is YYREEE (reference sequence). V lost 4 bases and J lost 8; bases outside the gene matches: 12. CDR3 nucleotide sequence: TGTGCCAGCAGCGGGGGGGGGTCCCGATGGGATGAGCAGTTCTTC. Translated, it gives CASSGGGSRWDEQFF.

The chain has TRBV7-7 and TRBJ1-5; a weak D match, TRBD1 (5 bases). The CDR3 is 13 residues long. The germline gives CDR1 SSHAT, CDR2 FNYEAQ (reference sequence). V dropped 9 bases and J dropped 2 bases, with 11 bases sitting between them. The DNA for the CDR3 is TGTGCCAGAGGGGAGGAGGGCAATCAGCCCCAGCATTTT. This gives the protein CARGEEGNQPQHF.